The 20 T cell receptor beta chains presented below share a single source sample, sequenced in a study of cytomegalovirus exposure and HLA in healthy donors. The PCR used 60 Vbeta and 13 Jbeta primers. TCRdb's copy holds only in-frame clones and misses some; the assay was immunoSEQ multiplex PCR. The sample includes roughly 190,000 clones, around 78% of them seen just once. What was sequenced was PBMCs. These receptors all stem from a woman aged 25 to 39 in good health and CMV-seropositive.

The CDR3 spells CASSPTGGSYEQYF. DNA of the CDR3: TGTGCCAGCAGCCCCACAGGGGGCTCCTACGAGCAGTACTTC. The genes are TRBV7-9 and TRBJ2-7, with 8 bases aligning to TRBD1. This CDR3 has 14 amino acids. V lost 5 bases, J lost 0 bases, and 3 bases stayed unmatched. Germline CDR1 SEHNR, CDR2 FQNEAQ (reference sequence).

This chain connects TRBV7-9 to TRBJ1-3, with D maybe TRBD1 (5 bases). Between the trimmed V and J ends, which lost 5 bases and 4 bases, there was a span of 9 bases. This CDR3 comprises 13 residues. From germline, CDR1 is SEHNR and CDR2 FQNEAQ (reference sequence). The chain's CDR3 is CASSGGNGNTIYF. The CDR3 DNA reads TGTGCCAGCAGCGGGGGGAACGGAAACACCATATATTTT.

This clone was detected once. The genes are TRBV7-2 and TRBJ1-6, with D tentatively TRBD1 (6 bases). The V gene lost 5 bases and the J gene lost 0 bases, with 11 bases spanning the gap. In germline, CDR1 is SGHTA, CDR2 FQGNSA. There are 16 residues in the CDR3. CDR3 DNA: TGTGCCAGCAGCGTTCCCAGGGGCTCCTATAATTCACCCCTCCACTTT. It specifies CASSVPRGSYNSPLHF.

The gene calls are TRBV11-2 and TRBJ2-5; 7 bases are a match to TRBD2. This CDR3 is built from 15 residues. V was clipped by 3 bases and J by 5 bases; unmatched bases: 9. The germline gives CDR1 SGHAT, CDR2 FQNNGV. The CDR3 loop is CASSLQGGSGETQYF. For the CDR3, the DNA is TGTGCCAGCAGCTTGCAGGGAGGGTCTGGGGAGACCCAGTACTTC.

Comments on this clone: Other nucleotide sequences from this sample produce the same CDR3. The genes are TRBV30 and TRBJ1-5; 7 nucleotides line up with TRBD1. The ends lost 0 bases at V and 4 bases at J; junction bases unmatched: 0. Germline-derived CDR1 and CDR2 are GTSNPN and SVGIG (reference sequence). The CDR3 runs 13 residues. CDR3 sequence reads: CAWSVQGNQPQHF. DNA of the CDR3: TGTGCCTGGAGTGTACAGGGGAATCAGCCCCAGCATTTT.

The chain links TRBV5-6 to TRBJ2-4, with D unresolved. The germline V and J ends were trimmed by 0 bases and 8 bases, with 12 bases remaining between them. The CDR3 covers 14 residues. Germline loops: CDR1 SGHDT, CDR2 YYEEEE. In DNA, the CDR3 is TGTGCCAGCAGCTTGGGGTGGAGTTCGGACATTCAGTACTTC. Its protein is CASSLGWSSDIQYF.

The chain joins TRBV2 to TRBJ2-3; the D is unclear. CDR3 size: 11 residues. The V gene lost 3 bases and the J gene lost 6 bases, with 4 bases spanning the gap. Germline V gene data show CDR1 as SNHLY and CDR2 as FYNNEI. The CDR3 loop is CASSEQDTQYF. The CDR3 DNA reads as TGTGCCAGCAGTGAGCAGGATACGCAGTATTTT.

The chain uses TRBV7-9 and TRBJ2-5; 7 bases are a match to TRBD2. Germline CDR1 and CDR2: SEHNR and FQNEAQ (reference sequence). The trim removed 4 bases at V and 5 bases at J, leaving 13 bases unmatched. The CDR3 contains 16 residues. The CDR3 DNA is TGTGCCAGCAGCTCAAATCGGGGGAGGGATGTGGAGACCCAGTACTTC. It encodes CASSSNRGRDVETQYF.

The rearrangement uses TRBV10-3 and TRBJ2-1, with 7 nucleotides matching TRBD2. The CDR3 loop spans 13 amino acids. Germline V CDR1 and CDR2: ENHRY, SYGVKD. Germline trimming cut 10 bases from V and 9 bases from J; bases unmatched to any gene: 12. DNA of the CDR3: TGTGCCACCCGCGAGGGAGGGGACTTTGAGCAGTTCTTC. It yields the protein CATREGGDFEQFF.

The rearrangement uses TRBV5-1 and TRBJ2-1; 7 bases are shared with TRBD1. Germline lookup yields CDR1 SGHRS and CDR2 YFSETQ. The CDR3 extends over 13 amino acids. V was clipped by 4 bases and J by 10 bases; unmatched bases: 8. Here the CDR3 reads CASSGALQGEQFF. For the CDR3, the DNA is TGCGCCAGCAGCGGAGCCTTACAGGGGGAGCAGTTCTTC.

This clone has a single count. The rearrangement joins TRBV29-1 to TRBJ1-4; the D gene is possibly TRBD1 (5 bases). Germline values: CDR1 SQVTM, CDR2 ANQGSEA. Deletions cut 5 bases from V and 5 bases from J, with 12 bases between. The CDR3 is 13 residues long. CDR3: CSVRKGLNEKLFF. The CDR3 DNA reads TGCAGCGTTCGAAAGGGGTTGAATGAAAAACTGTTTTTT.

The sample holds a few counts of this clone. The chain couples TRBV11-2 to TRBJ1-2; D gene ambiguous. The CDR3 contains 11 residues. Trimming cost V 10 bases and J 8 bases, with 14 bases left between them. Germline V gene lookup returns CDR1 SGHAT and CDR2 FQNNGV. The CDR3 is CATSPSEGYTF. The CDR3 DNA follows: TGTGCCACCTCCCCGTCGGAGGGCTACACCTTC.

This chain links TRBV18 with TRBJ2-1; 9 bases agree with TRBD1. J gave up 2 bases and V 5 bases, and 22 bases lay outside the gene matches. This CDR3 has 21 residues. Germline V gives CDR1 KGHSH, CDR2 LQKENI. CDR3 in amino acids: CASSARSDGTGSAGAYNEQFF. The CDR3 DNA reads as TGTGCCAGCTCAGCCCGGAGTGACGGGACAGGGAGCGCGGGGGCCTACAATGAGCAGTTCTTC. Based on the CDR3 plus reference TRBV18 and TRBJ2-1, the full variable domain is NAGVMQNPRHLVRRRGQEARLRCSPMKGHSHVYWYRQLPEEGLKFMVYLQKENIIDESGMPKERFSAEFPKEGPSILRIQQVVRGDSAAYFCASSARSDGTGSAGAYNEQFFGPGTRLTVL.

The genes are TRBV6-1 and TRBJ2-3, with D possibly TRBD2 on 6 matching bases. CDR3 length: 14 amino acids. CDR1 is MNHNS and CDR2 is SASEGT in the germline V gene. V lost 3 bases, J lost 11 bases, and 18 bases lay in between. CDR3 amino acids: CASSESAGGTQQYF. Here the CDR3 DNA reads TGTGCCAGCAGTGAGTCAGCAGGCGGGACTCAGCAGTATTTT.

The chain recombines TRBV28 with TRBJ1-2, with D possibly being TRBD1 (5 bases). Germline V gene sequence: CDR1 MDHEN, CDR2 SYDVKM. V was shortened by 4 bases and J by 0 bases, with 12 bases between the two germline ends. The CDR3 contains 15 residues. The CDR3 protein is CASSSELDTNYGYTF. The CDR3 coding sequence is TGTGCCAGCAGTTCCGAGCTGGACACTAACTATGGCTACACCTTC.

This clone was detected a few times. CDR3 region: CAWSALTGVGNQPQHF. CDR3 sequence (DNA): TGTGCCTGGAGTGCACTAACAGGGGTGGGCAATCAGCCCCAGCATTTT. The chain employs TRBV30 and TRBJ1-5; 7 positions agree with TRBD1. Germline lookup yields CDR1 GTSNPN and CDR2 SVGIG (reference sequence). V lost 1 base and J lost 2; bases outside the gene matches: 8. The CDR3 is 16 residues long.

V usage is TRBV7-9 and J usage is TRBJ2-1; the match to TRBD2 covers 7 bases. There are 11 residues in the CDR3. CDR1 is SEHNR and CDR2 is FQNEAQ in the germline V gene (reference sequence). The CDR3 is CASRGDNEQFF. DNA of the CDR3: TGTGCTTCCCGGGGGGACAATGAGCAGTTCTTC.

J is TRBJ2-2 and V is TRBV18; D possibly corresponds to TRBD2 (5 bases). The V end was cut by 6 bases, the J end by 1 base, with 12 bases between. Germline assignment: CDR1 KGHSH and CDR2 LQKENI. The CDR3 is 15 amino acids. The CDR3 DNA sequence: TGTGCCAGCTCCCGGCTAGCCGAGAACACCGGGGAGCTGTTTTTT. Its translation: CASSRLAENTGELFF.

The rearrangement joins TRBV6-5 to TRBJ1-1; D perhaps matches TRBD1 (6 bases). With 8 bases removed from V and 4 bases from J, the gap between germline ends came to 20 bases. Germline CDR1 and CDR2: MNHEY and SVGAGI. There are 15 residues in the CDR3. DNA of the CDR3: TGTGCCAGCGGACGGGACGTTGGGGGCTCCACTGAAGCTTTCTTT. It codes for CASGRDVGGSTEAFF.

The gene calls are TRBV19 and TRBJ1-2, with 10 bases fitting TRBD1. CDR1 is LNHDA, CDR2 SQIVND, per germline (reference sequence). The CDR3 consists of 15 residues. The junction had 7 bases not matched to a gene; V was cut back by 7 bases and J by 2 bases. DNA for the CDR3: TGTGCCAGTACCCAAGGGACAGGGGCAAACTATGGCTACACCTTC. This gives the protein CASTQGTGANYGYTF. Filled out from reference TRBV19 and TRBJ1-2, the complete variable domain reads DGGITQSPKYLFRKEGQNVTLSCEQNLNHDAMYWYRQDPGQGLRLIYYSQIVNDFQKGDIAEGYSVSREKKESFPLTVTSAQKNPTAFYLCASTQGTGANYGYTFGSGTRLTVV.